The 10 T cell receptor beta chains below were found in one sample sequenced in a study of T-cell reconstitution after alpha-beta-depleted transplantation in children. TCRbeta library preparation incorporated unique molecular identifiers. TCRdb re-called the PCR reads through MiXCR, storing one row per CDR3 protein. The sample lists fewer than 550,000 distinct CDR3 sequences, about an eighth occurring once. Sample: PBMCs, mostly from graft donor cells, taken 180 days after TCRalphabeta/CD19-depleted stem cell transplant. Receptors were obtained from a female patient between 2 and 15 years old who had a stem cell transplant for aplastic anemia, so the T cells may come from the graft donor.

This clonotype was picked up a small number of times. This chain links TRBV20-1 with TRBJ2-7; 14 bases map to TRBD2. CDR3 length: 18 amino acids. Germline V gene lookup returns CDR1 DFQATT and CDR2 SNEGSKA (reference sequence). Germline trimming cut 0 bases from V and 2 bases from J; bases unmatched to any gene: 9. The CDR3 protein is CSARETTGTSGRTYEQYF. The DNA of the CDR3 is TGCAGTGCTAGAGAAACCACCGGGACTAGCGGGAGAACCTACGAGCAGTACTTC.

This clonotype was picked up many times. The chain uses TRBV12-3 or TRBV12-4 and TRBJ1-1; D may be TRBD1 (6 bases). V was pared by 3 bases and J by 8 bases, with 7 bases between. The CDR3 sequence is 11 residues long. The CDR3 DNA follows: TGTGCCAGCAGTTTCAGGGGCGAAGCTTTCTTT. Translation gives CASSFRGEAFF.

Only a few counts were recorded for this clonotype. The chain couples TRBV7-2 to TRBJ2-2, with 9 bases that match TRBD1. CDR1 is SGHTA, CDR2 FQGNSA, per germline. The CDR3 has 15 residues. V shed 2 bases, J shed 4 bases, and the junction held 2 bases outside the gene matches. The CDR3 DNA reads as TGTGCCAGCAGCTTAACAGGGGGCTCCACCGGGGAGCTGTTTTTT. It specifies CASSLTGGSTGELFF.

This chain joins TRBV6-2 or TRBV6-3 and TRBJ1-3, with a weak D call TRBD1 (6 bases). CDR1 is MNHEY, CDR2 SVGEGT, per germline. Trimming removed 8 bases at V and 4 bases at J, with 21 bases between. The CDR3 contains 16 residues. CDR3 loop: CASRMDSRPFGNTIYF. CDR3 nucleotides: TGTGCCAGCCGTATGGACAGTCGACCTTTCGGAAACACCATATATTTT.

This clonotype showed up many times. DNA of the CDR3: TGCAGCGTATCCACAGCATCCCGCGACACCGGGGAGCTGTTTTTT. Translated, it gives CSVSTASRDTGELFF. V gene TRBV29-1 combines with J gene TRBJ2-2, with D uncertain. Trimming shortened V by 6 bases and J by 3 bases, and 17 bases separated the two germline ends. The CDR3 totals 15 residues. Germline assignment: CDR1 SQVTM and CDR2 ANQGSEA.

In its sample, this clonotype was seen many times. The chain links TRBV9 to TRBJ2-2; unclear D gene. Germline CDR1 reads SGDLS; CDR2 reads YYNGEE. V was shortened by 3 bases and J by 15 bases, with 18 bases between the two germline ends. There are 13 residues in the CDR3. CDR3 sequence reads: CASSGGPISRLFF. For the CDR3, the DNA is TGTGCCAGCAGCGGAGGACCCATTTCCCGGTTGTTTTTT.

This clonotype has only a few counts. The rearrangement joins TRBV10-3 to TRBJ2-7; no clear D gene. The CDR3 covers 13 residues. Germline loops: CDR1 ENHRY, CDR2 SYGVKD. Deletions cut 4 bases from V and 5 bases from J, with 12 bases between. CDR3 residues: CAISARSVHEQYF. The CDR3, as DNA: TGTGCCATCAGTGCGAGATCAGTCCACGAGCAGTACTTC.

This clonotype came up many times. The J gene is TRBJ2-3, the V gene TRBV7-2, with 12 bases fitting TRBD2. The CDR3 runs 15 residues. V lost 5 bases to trimming and J lost 5 bases; unmatched junction nucleotides: 5. CDR1 is SGHTA, CDR2 FQGNSA, per germline. DNA of the CDR3: TGTGCCAGCAGCCGACGACTAGCGGGAGTAGATACGCAGTATTTT. It is translated as CASSRRLAGVDTQYF.

This clonotype was found many times. This chain connects TRBV28 to TRBJ2-7, with a possible D match to TRBD1 (5 bases). CDR3 length: 15 amino acids. Germline assignment: CDR1 MDHEN and CDR2 SYDVKM. With 3 bases removed from V and 2 bases from J, the gap between germline ends came to 14 bases. The CDR3 DNA reads as TGTGCCAGCAGTTTGAATCCCAGGGTAGCCTACGAGCAGTACTTC. Translation gives CASSLNPRVAYEQYF.

This clonotype turned up a few times. The V and J genes are TRBV5-1 and TRBJ2-2; a weak D match, TRBD1 (5 bases). Germline V gene lookup returns CDR1 SGHRS and CDR2 YFSETQ. V dropped 0 bases and J dropped 4 bases, with 7 bases sitting between them. The CDR3 spans 14 residues. CDR3 protein: CASSLDRCTGELFF. Written as DNA, the CDR3 is TGCGCCAGCAGCTTGGACAGGTGCACCGGGGAGCTGTTTTTT.